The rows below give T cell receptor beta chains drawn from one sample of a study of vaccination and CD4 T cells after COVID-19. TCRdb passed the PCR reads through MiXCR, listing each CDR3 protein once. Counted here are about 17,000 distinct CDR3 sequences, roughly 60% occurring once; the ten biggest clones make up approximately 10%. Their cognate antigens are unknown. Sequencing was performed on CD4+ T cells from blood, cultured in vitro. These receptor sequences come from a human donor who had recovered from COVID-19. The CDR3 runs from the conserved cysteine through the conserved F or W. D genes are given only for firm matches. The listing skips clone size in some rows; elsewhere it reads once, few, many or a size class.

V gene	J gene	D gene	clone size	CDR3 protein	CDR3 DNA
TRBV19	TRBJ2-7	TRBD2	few	CASSIAAGGPYEQYF	TGTGCCAGTAGTATAGCAGCGGGAGGGCCCTACGAGCAGTACTTC
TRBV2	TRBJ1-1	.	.	CASSPYTVEAFF	TGTGCCAGCAGTCCCTACACCGTCGAAGCTTTCTTT
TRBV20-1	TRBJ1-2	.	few	CSASGGYGYTF	TGCAGTGCTAGTGGTGGCTATGGCTACACCTTC
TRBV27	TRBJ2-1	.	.	CASSPRQASYNEQFF	TGTGCCAGCAGTCCAAGACAGGCCTCCTACAATGAGCAGTTCTTC
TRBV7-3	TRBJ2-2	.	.	CASSLSGGDTGELFF	TGTGCCAGCAGCTTAAGCGGAGGGGACACCGGGGAGCTGTTTTTT
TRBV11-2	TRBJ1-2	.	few	CASSLHRAFYGYTF	TGTGCCAGCAGCTTGCACAGGGCCTTCTATGGCTACACCTTC
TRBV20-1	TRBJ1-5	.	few	CSARPRPGPNQPQHF	TGCAGTGCTAGACCCCGTCCGGGACCAAATCAGCCCCAGCATTTT
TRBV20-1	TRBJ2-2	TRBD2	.	CSARTTSGRGGTGELFF	TGCAGTGCTAGAACGACTAGCGGGAGGGGGGGCACCGGGGAGCTGTTTTTT
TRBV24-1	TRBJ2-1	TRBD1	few	CATGGYSRGYNEQFF	TGTGCCACCGGGGGATATAGCAGGGGGTACAATGAGCAGTTCTTC
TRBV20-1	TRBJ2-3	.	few	CSAGGRVDTQYF	TGCAGTGCAGGGGGGCGGGTAGATACGCAGTATTTT
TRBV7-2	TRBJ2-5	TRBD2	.	CASTWTSGRGGRGETQYF	TGTGCCAGCACGTGGACTAGCGGGAGAGGTGGAAGAGGAGAGACCCAGTACTTC
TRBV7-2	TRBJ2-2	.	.	CASSLVVPGELFF	TGTGCCAGCAGCTTAGTGGTTCCCGGGGAGCTGTTTTTT
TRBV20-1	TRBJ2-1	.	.	CSAHPSVALNEQFF	TGCAGTGCCCACCCTAGCGTAGCATTGAATGAGCAGTTCTTC
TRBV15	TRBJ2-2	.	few	CATSRDRGAQGFF	TGTGCCACCAGCAGAGATCGGGGGGCCCAAGGGTTTTTT
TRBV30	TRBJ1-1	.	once	CAWAGGITEAFF	TGTGCCTGGGCGGGGGGAATTACTGAAGCTTTCTTT
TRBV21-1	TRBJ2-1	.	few	CASSKDVDFPYYNEQFF	TGTGCCAGCAGCAAAGACGTTGACTTTCCCTACTACAATGAGCAGTTCTTC
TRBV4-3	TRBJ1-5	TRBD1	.	CASSQDFSGQGAFYQPQHF	TGCGCCAGCAGCCAAGATTTCTCCGGACAGGGGGCCTTTTATCAGCCCCAGCATTTT
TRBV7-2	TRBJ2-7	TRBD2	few	CASSPGTSGPSYEQYF	TGTGCCAGCAGCCCTGGGACTAGCGGGCCGAGCTACGAGCAGTACTTC
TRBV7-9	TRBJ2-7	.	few	CASSLDAGSSYEQYF	TGTGCCAGCAGCTTAGACGCAGGGAGCTCCTACGAGCAGTACTTC
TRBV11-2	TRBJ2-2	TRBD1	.	CASSSLTGYGELFF	TGTGCCAGCAGCTCCCTGACAGGGTACGGGGAGCTGTTTTTT
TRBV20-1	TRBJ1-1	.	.	CSARFLGAGSNTEAFF	TGCAGTGCTAGATTCTTGGGGGCAGGGTCAAACACTGAAGCTTTCTTT
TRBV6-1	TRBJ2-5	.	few	CASSGGRYQETQYF	TGTGCCAGCAGTGGCGGTCGGTACCAAGAGACCCAGTACTTC
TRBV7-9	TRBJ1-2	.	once	CASSLGADSLYGYTF	TGTGCCAGCAGCCTGGGGGCTGACAGTCTTTATGGCTACACCTTC
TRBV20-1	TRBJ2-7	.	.	CSATPGTQGYEQYF	TGCAGTGCAACCCCCGGGACCCAAGGTTACGAGCAGTACTTC
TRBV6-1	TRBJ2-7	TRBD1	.	CASSEGQGASYEQYF	TGTGCCAGCAGTGAGGGACAGGGGGCATCCTACGAGCAGTACTTC
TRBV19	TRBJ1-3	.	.	CASSRGDNSGNTIYF	TGTGCCAGTAGTCGGGGGGATAACTCTGGAAACACCATATATTTT
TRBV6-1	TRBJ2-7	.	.	CASSRQGTREQYF	TGTGCCAGCAGCAGACAAGGGACTCGAGAGCAGTACTTC
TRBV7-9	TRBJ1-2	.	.	CASSSSPGGYTF	TGTGCCAGCAGCTCCTCCCCCGGGGGCTACACCTTC
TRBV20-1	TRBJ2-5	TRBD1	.	CSAKAPGGGQETQYF	TGCAGTGCTAAGGCCCCAGGGGGCGGACAAGAGACCCAGTACTTC
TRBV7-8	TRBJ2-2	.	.	CASSGDRNTGELFF	TGTGCCAGCAGCGGAGACAGGAACACCGGGGAGCTGTTTTTT
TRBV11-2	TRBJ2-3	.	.	CASSPLQGFTDTQYF	TGTGCCAGCAGCCCTCTACAGGGCTTCACAGATACGCAGTATTTT
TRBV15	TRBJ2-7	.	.	CATSREGGEQYF	TGTGCCACCAGCAGAGAGGGCGGCGAGCAGTACTTC
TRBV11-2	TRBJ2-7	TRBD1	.	CASSFVQGQPSFYYEQYF	TGTGCCAGCAGCTTCGTACAGGGGCAACCCTCCTTCTACTACGAGCAGTACTTC
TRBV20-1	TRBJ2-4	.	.	CSAPPGGTLLAKNIQYF	TGCAGTGCTCCCCCAGGGGGGACACTCTTAGCCAAAAACATTCAGTACTTC
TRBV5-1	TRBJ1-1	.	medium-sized	CASSRLPGVNTEAFF	TGCGCCAGCAGCAGACTCCCGGGAGTGAACACTGAAGCTTTCTTT
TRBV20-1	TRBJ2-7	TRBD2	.	CSARVPSGGYEQYF	TGCAGTGCTAGAGTTCCTAGCGGGGGCTACGAGCAGTACTTC
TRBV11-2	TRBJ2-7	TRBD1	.	CASSQDRAEQYF	TGTGCCAGCAGCCAAGACAGGGCCGAGCAGTACTTC
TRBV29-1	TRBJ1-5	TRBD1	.	CSGSTGPNQPQHF	TGCAGCGGTTCGACAGGGCCCAATCAGCCCCAGCATTTT
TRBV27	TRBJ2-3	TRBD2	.	CASSLFLTVGGETDTQYF	TGTGCCAGCAGTTTATTCCTCACAGTGGGAGGGGAAACAGATACGCAGTATTTT
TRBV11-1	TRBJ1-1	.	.	CASSLIFGDSGAFF	TGTGCCAGCAGCCTAATCTTCGGGGACTCTGGAGCTTTCTTT
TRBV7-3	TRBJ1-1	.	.	CASSLWGQDTEAFF	TGTGCCAGCAGCTTGTGGGGGCAAGACACTGAAGCTTTCTTT
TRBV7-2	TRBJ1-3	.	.	CASSLQAGEFQASGNTIYF	TGTGCCAGCAGCTTACAGGCAGGGGAATTTCAGGCCTCTGGAAACACCATATATTTT
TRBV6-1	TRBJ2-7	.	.	CASTRGLAYEQYF	TGTGCCAGCACCCGAGGACTGGCCTACGAGCAGTACTTC
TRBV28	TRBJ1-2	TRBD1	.	CASRKQGQRYGYTF	TGTGCCAGCCGCAAACAGGGGCAACGGTATGGCTACACCTTC
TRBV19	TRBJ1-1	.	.	CASSRGVAEAFF	TGTGCCAGTAGTAGGGGAGTCGCTGAAGCTTTCTTT
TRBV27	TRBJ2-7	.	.	CASSPLKGLQGASEQYF	TGTGCCAGCAGTCCCCTGAAGGGACTCCAAGGGGCTTCCGAGCAGTACTTC
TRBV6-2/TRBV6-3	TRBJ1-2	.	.	CASKENTGGRYGYTF	TGTGCCAGCAAAGAAAATACAGGAGGCCGGTATGGCTACACCTTC
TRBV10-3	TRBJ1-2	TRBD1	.	CAIRDRGEGYTF	TGTGCCATTCGGGACAGGGGCGAAGGCTACACCTTC
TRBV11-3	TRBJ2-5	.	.	CASNPGGPSGETQYF	TGTGCCAGCAATCCCGGGGGGCCCTCGGGGGAGACCCAGTACTTC
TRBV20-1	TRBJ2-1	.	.	CSADGLPSYNEQFF	TGCAGTGCAGACGGACTCCCCTCCTACAATGAGCAGTTCTTC
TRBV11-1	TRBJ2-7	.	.	CASSQTQQGTHEQYF	TGTGCCAGCAGCCAGACGCAGCAGGGGACCCACGAGCAGTACTTC
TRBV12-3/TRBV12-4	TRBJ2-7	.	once	CASRNGRRYEQYF	TGTGCCAGCCGAAACGGGCGGAGGTACGAGCAGTACTTC
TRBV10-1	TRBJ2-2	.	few	CASSERNTGELFF	TGCGCCAGCAGTGAACGGAACACCGGGGAGCTGTTTTTT
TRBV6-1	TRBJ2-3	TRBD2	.	CASRRLAVIIRDGDTQYF	TGTGCCAGCCGAAGACTAGCGGTCATCATAAGAGACGGTGATACGCAGTATTTT
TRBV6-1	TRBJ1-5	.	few	CASRFAGDQPQHF	TGTGCCAGCAGATTCGCAGGGGATCAGCCCCAGCATTTT
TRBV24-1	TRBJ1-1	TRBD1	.	CATQGPGQREAFF	TGTGCCACCCAAGGTCCGGGACAGCGTGAAGCTTTCTTT
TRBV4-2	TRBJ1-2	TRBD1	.	CASSQLQGQGSYGYTF	TGTGCCAGCAGCCAACTGCAGGGACAGGGTAGCTATGGCTACACCTTC